The 26 T cell receptor beta chains in this list originate from one sample, sequenced in a study of beta chain features in type 1 diabetes. Study-level points and caveats: All four CD4+ subsets of Type 1 diabetes patients contained TCRB CDR3s that were moderately but significantly shorter.

Which antigens these TCRs recognize remains unknown. Investigators reverse transcribed all isolated RNA, so they sequenced expressed TCRB transcripts. TCRdb keeps only in-frame clones here, not all; method: immunoSEQ multiplex PCR. The data contain nearly 350,000 clones, about a tenth of them singletons. Sample: central memory CD4+ T cells from blood. The origin of the receptors is a man in his thirties or forties with type 1 diabetes.

The table lists this clone with a few counts. The chain joins TRBV2 to TRBJ1-5; D not resolved. V was pared by 7 bases and J by 1 base, with 8 bases between. CDR1 is SNHLY and CDR2 is FYNNEI in the germline V gene. The length of the CDR3 is 13 residues. The CDR3 DNA is TGTGCCAGCAAGCGGGGAAGCAATCAGCCCCAGCATTTT. Translation gives CASKRGSNQPQHF.

The table lists this clone with a few counts. The chain uses TRBV9 and TRBJ2-2; D is unclear. The CDR3 has 13 residues. Germline V gives CDR1 SGDLS, CDR2 YYNGEE. Trimming removed 1 base at V and 7 bases at J, with 8 bases between. The DNA for the CDR3 is TGTGCCAGCAGCGTAAGTGGAGACGGGGAGCTGTTTTTT. Encoded protein: CASSVSGDGELFF.

The V call is TRBV7-6, the J call TRBJ2-5; weak D call: TRBD1 (6 bases). V was shortened by 5 bases and J by 4 bases, with 20 bases between the two germline ends. This CDR3 spans 16 amino acids. From germline, CDR1 is SGHVS and CDR2 FNYEAQ. CDR3: CASSPGDKDWVETQYF. The CDR3 DNA sequence: TGTGCCAGCAGCCCTGGGGACAAGGATTGGGTAGAGACCCAGTACTTC.

The rearrangement uses TRBV9 and TRBJ2-1, with D uncertain. V was pared by 2 bases and J by 7 bases, with 10 bases between. Germline-derived CDR1 and CDR2 are SGDLS and YYNGEE. This CDR3 is built from 13 residues. CDR3 protein: CASSVPGRNEQFF. The DNA for the CDR3 is TGTGCCAGCAGCGTCCCCGGTAGGAATGAGCAGTTCTTC.

This clone appeared a few times. The chain employs TRBV5-1 and TRBJ1-5, with D perhaps TRBD1 (5 bases). In germline, CDR1 is SGHRS, CDR2 YFSETQ. The CDR3 is 15 residues long. Trimming took 1 base from V and 4 from J, leaving 12 bases between them. CDR3 coding DNA: TGCGCCAGCAGCTTGATGGGGGAGGGTAATCAGCCCCAGCATTTT. It is translated as CASSLMGEGNQPQHF.

In its sample, this clone was seen a few times. Other DNA sequences in the same sample also yield this CDR3. The chain combines TRBV2 with TRBJ2-3; 9 bases agree with TRBD2. This CDR3 has 15 amino acids. Germline V lookup: CDR1 SNHLY, CDR2 FYNNEI. Unmatched junction bases numbered 4, after V lost 5 bases and J lost 1 base. CDR3 residues: CASSILAGGTDTQYF. CDR3 DNA: TGTGCCAGCAGTATATTAGCGGGGGGCACAGATACGCAGTATTTT.

The gene calls are TRBV30 and TRBJ2-5; D is possibly TRBD1 (5 bases). The CDR3 has 13 residues. Germline loops: CDR1 GTSNPN, CDR2 SVGIG (reference sequence). The V end was cut by 0 bases, the J end by 5 bases, with 10 bases between. This CDR3 reads CAWSVKGLETQYF. The CDR3 nucleotides are TGTGCCTGGAGTGTGAAGGGGCTGGAGACCCAGTACTTC.

Many counts were recorded for this clone. This chain uses TRBV6-5 with TRBJ2-7; TRBD1 might be the D (7 bases). The CDR3 runs 13 residues. Trimming cost V 6 bases and J 6 bases, with 15 bases left between them. The germline gives CDR1 MNHEY, CDR2 SVGAGI. The CDR3 DNA reads TGTGCCAGCAGGGCTAGCGCAGGGGGCGAGCAGTACTTC. Translated, it gives CASRASAGGEQYF.

The chain links TRBV30 to TRBJ1-4; possibly TRBD1 for D (5 bases). CDR1 and CDR2 from the germline V gene are GTSNPN and SVGIG (reference sequence). V was cut by 2 bases and J by 8 bases, with 18 bases left in between. This CDR3 spans 15 amino acids. In DNA form, the CDR3 reads TGTGCCTGGAGTCAGGGTTACAATAACGACGAAAAACTGTTTTTT. Translation: CAWSQGYNNDEKLFF.

The rearrangement joins TRBV5-6 to TRBJ2-7; D gene uncertain. CDR1 and CDR2 (germline): SGHDT, YYEEEE. The CDR3 runs to 17 residues. V was trimmed by 0 bases and J by 5 bases, leaving 21 bases between them. CDR3 in amino acids: CASSLDKGPLHGNEQYF. DNA for the CDR3: TGTGCCAGCAGCTTGGATAAGGGCCCCTTACACGGAAACGAGCAGTACTTC.

This clone appeared a few times. A much larger clonotype is one base distant, so this may be a read error. The chain recombines TRBV6-6 with TRBJ1-6; maybe TRBD1 (6 bases). The V end lost 4 bases, the J end lost 5 bases, and 9 bases lay between the germline ends. Germline lookup yields CDR1 MNHNY and CDR2 SVGAGI (reference sequence). The CDR3 covers 14 residues. The CDR3 reads CASSLGQNNSPLHF. The CDR3 bases are TGTGCCAGCAGTTTAGGACAGAATAATTCACCCCTCCACTTT.

This clone has a handful of counts. The V call is TRBV7-9, the J call TRBJ2-3; TRBD2 matches 9 bases. Trimming cost V 4 bases and J 2 bases; bases outside gene matches: 16. Per the germline V gene, CDR1 is SEHNR and CDR2 is FQNEAQ (reference sequence). The CDR3 contains 19 residues. The CDR3 here is CASSSVLSGGAFTTDTQYF. The CDR3 nucleotides are TGTGCCAGCAGCTCAGTACTTAGCGGGGGCGCTTTTACCACAGATACGCAGTATTTT.

The V and J genes are TRBV27 and TRBJ1-5; weak D call: TRBD1 (5 bases). Trimming stripped 5 bases from V and 4 bases from J, with 15 bases between. Germline assignment: CDR1 MNHEY and CDR2 SMNVEV (reference sequence). CDR3 size: 15 residues. CDR3 in DNA: TGTGCCAGCAGTCCGGACATAAGAAGAAATCAGCCCCAGCATTTT. Translating it yields CASSPDIRRNQPQHF.

Many counts were recorded for this clone. V usage is TRBV11-2 and J usage is TRBJ2-3; maybe TRBD2 (5 bases). Trimming removed 1 base from V and 2 bases from J, with 7 bases in between. Per the germline V gene, CDR1 is SGHAT and CDR2 is FQNNGV. The CDR3 has 14 amino acids. CDR3 sequence (DNA): TGTGCCAGCAGCTTAGGGACTCCCACAGATACGCAGTATTTT. Translated, it gives CASSLGTPTDTQYF.

This clone has only a few counts. V and J are TRBV5-4 and TRBJ2-2; D uncertain. In germline, CDR1 is SGHNT, CDR2 YYREEE (reference sequence). Deletions cut 10 bases from V and 1 base from J, with 17 bases between. The CDR3 extends over 15 amino acids. The CDR3 nucleotides read TGTGCCGCGCACGAGGATTACGGGAACACCGGGGAGCTGTTTTTT. Encoded protein: CAAHEDYGNTGELFF.

This clone was recorded a few times. The gene calls are TRBV28 and TRBJ2-1; 9 nucleotides match TRBD2. J lost 8 bases, V lost 7 bases, and 6 bases had no gene match. The CDR3 runs to 13 residues. Germline V gene sequence: CDR1 MDHEN, CDR2 SYDVKM. DNA for the CDR3: TGTGCCAGCATCGCTAGCGGGGTACATGAGCAGTTCTTC. Its translation: CASIASGVHEQFF. The whole variable domain, filled in from reference TRBV28 and TRBJ2-1, reads DVKVTQSSRYLVKRTGEKVFLECVQDMDHENMFWYRQDPGLGLRLIYFSYDVKMKEKGDIPEGYSVSREKKERFSLILESASTNQTSMYLCASIASGVHEQFFGPGTRLTVL.

This clone has just a few counts. This chain uses TRBV18 with TRBJ1-4; D gene ambiguous. With 1 base removed from V and 6 bases from J, the gap between germline ends came to 6 bases. The germline CDR1 and CDR2 sequences are KGHSH and LQKENI. The CDR3 length is 13 residues. In nucleotides, the CDR3 is TGTGCCAGCTCACCACGGTCGGATGAAAAACTGTTTTTT. Translating gives CASSPRSDEKLFF.

This clone has only a few counts. The V gene is TRBV7-8, the J gene TRBJ2-1; 10 bases map to TRBD2. The CDR3 has 16 amino acids. The germline CDR1 and CDR2 sequences are SGHVS and FQNEAQ. Losses at the gene ends were 3 bases for V and 5 bases for J; bases not matched to a gene: 7. This CDR3 is CASSFLGSGGNNEQFF. The DNA of the CDR3 is TGTGCCAGCAGCTTTCTGGGTAGCGGGGGGAACAATGAGCAGTTCTTC.

This clone has only a few counts. The rearrangement links TRBV4-3 to TRBJ2-7; the match to TRBD1 covers 7 bases. The CDR3 consists of 16 residues. With V trimmed by 3 bases and J by 5 bases, 13 bases remained unmatched. Germline V gene data show CDR1 as LGHNA and CDR2 as YSLEER. Written as DNA, the CDR3 is TGCGCCAGCAGCCAGAACGTAAACAGGGGTGGTGACGAGCAGTACTTC. Protein product: CASSQNVNRGGDEQYF.

This clone was counted many times. The genes are TRBV4-3 and TRBJ2-3; D not resolved. The CDR3 runs to 13 residues. V gave up 0 bases and J gave up 5 bases, with 6 bases separating them. The germline CDR1 and CDR2 sequences are LGHNA and YSLEER. CDR3 nucleotide sequence: TGCGCCAGCAGCCAAGAGGTGGGAGATACGCAGTATTTT. Translated, it gives CASSQEVGDTQYF.

The rearrangement joins TRBV29-1 to TRBJ2-7, with 9 positions matching TRBD1. Germline V gene data show CDR1 as SQVTM and CDR2 as ANQGSEA. V was clipped by 5 bases and J by 6 bases; unmatched bases: 11. This CDR3 has 14 amino acids. The CDR3 coding sequence is TGCAGCGTTCCCACCGGGACAGGGAGGGGCGAGCAGTACTTC. It yields the protein CSVPTGTGRGEQYF.

The V gene is TRBV5-6, the J gene TRBJ2-7, with D unresolved. CDR3 length: 12 amino acids. V shed 5 bases and J shed 2 bases, with 8 bases lying between them. Germline values: CDR1 SGHDT, CDR2 YYEEEE. CDR3 amino acids: CASRKDPYEQYF. CDR3 nucleotides: TGTGCCAGCAGGAAGGACCCCTACGAGCAGTACTTC.

The chain couples TRBV4-3 to TRBJ2-3; the match to TRBD2 covers 8 bases. Trimming at V came to 0 bases and at J to 1 base, leaving 3 bases not matched to a gene. Germline V gene sequence: CDR1 LGHNA, CDR2 YSLEER. The CDR3 totals 16 residues. The DNA for the CDR3 is TGCGCCAGCAGCCAAGACCCGCGGGGGGGCACAGATACGCAGTATTTT. Its protein product is CASSQDPRGGTDTQYF.

This clone has only a few counts. The chain is built from TRBV28 and TRBJ2-3; D not certain. From germline, CDR1 is MDHEN and CDR2 SYDVKM. The CDR3 length is 10 residues. Trimming left V 9 bases short and J 0 bases short, with 1 base between. CDR3 region: CASSTDTQYF. DNA for the CDR3: TGTGCCAGTAGCACAGATACGCAGTATTTT.

This clone was found a few times. The J gene is TRBJ2-5, the V gene TRBV5-1; D uncertain. The V gene lost 2 bases and the J gene lost 3 bases, with 8 bases spanning the gap. The germline CDR1 and CDR2 sequences are SGHRS and YFSETQ. This CDR3 is built from 13 residues. CDR3 sequence: CASSFSSKETQYF. The CDR3 bases are TGCGCCAGCAGCTTTTCCAGCAAAGAGACCCAGTACTTC.

The table lists this clone with a few counts. The gene calls are TRBV7-2 and TRBJ2-1; the match to TRBD1 covers 7 bases. The junction had 8 bases not matched to a gene; V was cut back by 4 bases and J by 5 bases. In germline, CDR1 is SGHTA, CDR2 FQGNSA. The CDR3 covers 15 residues. CDR3 in DNA: TGTGCCAGCAGCTCCTTAGACAGGGAGAACAATGAGCAGTTCTTC. Translated: CASSSLDRENNEQFF.